The 26 T cell receptor beta chains reported below all come from one sample, sequenced in a study of blood T cell repertoires in COVID-19. The protocol was immunoSEQ multiplex PCR, while the TCRdb copy is restricted to in-frame clones and leaves out a portion. Of around 180,000 clones listed, 70% to 90% are singletons. The sample was peripheral blood. These receptors were collected from a man between 60 and 75 years old with acute or convalescent COVID-19.

The chain links TRBV5-6 to TRBJ1-4; D uncertain. This CDR3 spans 14 amino acids. CDR1 is SGHDT and CDR2 is YYEEEE in the germline V gene. Trimming took 1 base from V and 8 from J, leaving 12 bases between them. This CDR3 is CASSLFQAGEKLFF. The CDR3 region has the DNA TGTGCCAGCAGCTTGTTCCAGGCGGGGGAAAAACTGTTTTTT.

The chain links TRBV5-1 to TRBJ2-7; unclear D gene. Trimming took off 0 bases at V and 5 bases at J, with 9 bases between the two ends. The V gene's germline CDR1 is SGHRS and CDR2 YFSETQ. The CDR3 consists of 13 residues. The CDR3 is CASSLAGGNEQYF. DNA of the CDR3: TGCGCCAGCAGCTTGGCGGGTGGCAACGAGCAGTACTTC.

The V and J genes are TRBV5-8 and TRBJ2-2; TRBD1 matches at 11 bases. Per germline, CDR1 SGHTS and CDR2 YDEGEE. This CDR3 comprises 16 residues. Losses at the gene ends were 5 bases for V and 6 bases for J; bases not matched to a gene: 9. CDR3 DNA: TGTGCCAGCAGTTATAGGACAGGGGGCGAAGCCGGGGAGCTGTTTTTT. Translated: CASSYRTGGEAGELFF.

The chain employs TRBV4-2 and TRBJ2-3, with TRBD2 as a possible D gene (6 bases). CDR1 and CDR2 (germline): LGHNA, YNFKEQ. V was trimmed by 4 bases and J by 1 base, leaving 15 bases between them. This CDR3 is built from 16 residues. CDR3 sequence: CASSPRENIRTDTQYF. CDR3 nucleotide sequence: TGTGCCAGCAGCCCCCGGGAGAATATCCGCACAGATACGCAGTATTTT.

The chain employs TRBV29-1 and TRBJ2-3, with D unclear. V dropped 4 bases and J dropped 1 base, with 12 bases sitting between them. Germline CDR1 reads SQVTM; CDR2 reads ANQGSEA. The CDR3 has 14 residues. The CDR3 region is CSVGASGGTDTQYF. DNA of the CDR3: TGCAGCGTTGGGGCCTCCGGCGGCACAGATACGCAGTATTTT.

This clone has just a few counts. The chain has TRBV7-9 and TRBJ2-6, with 8 bases identical to TRBD1. The germline V gene has CDR1 SEHNR and CDR2 FQNEAQ (reference sequence). This CDR3 spans 18 amino acids. Trimming cost V 4 bases and J 0 bases; bases outside gene matches: 8. The CDR3 protein is CASSSQGQADSGANVLTF. The CDR3 DNA follows: TGTGCCAGCAGCTCCCAGGGACAGGCAGACTCTGGGGCCAACGTCCTGACTTTC.

The chain joins TRBV5-6 to TRBJ2-3; 10 bases are shared with TRBD1. The CDR3 is 17 amino acids. CDR1 SGHDT and CDR2 YYEEEE come from the germline V gene. Germline trimming cut 4 bases from V and 2 bases from J; bases unmatched to any gene: 10. The CDR3 spells CASSQGDRGPSTDTQYF. CDR3 nucleotides: TGTGCCAGCAGCCAGGGGGACAGGGGCCCCTCCACAGATACGCAGTATTTT.

The rearrangement joins TRBV3-1 (or the pseudogene TRBV3-2) to TRBJ2-7; no reliable D call. The V end was cut by 5 bases, the J end by 0 bases, with 11 bases between. Germline V gene data show CDR1 as LGHDT and CDR2 as YNNKEL (reference sequence). The CDR3 runs to 14 residues. CDR3: CASSGARFSYEQYF. The DNA for the CDR3 is TGTGCCAGCAGCGGTGCCAGGTTCTCCTACGAGCAGTACTTC.

The J gene is TRBJ2-3, the V gene TRBV3-1 (or the pseudogene TRBV3-2); maybe TRBD1 (6 bases). In germline, CDR1 is LGHDT, CDR2 YNNKEL (reference sequence). This CDR3 region has 17 residues. The V end was cut by 4 bases, the J end by 7 bases, with 24 bases between. The CDR3: CASSPLHGLLGGNTQYF. CDR3 coding DNA: TGTGCCAGCAGCCCCCTTCACGGATTACTAGGGGGAAATACGCAGTATTTT.

The chain is built from TRBV11-3 and TRBJ2-7; possibly TRBD2 for D (6 bases). The CDR3 has 15 residues. The germline V gene encodes CDR1 SGHNT and CDR2 YENEEA. Trimming cost V 3 bases and J 6 bases, with 18 bases left between them. CDR3 sequence reads: CASSLLLTSSTEQYF. The CDR3 DNA sequence: TGTGCCAGCAGCTTGTTACTCACTAGCTCGACCGAGCAGTACTTC.

The chain links TRBV19 to TRBJ1-2; D may be TRBD1 (5 bases). This CDR3 has 13 amino acids. Germline CDR1 LNHDA, CDR2 SQIVND (reference sequence). V lost 3 bases and J 7 bases, leaving 12 bases between the germline ends. CDR3 protein: CASSIPGATGYTF. DNA of the CDR3: TGTGCCAGTAGTATCCCTGGGGCGACTGGCTACACCTTC.

The chain couples TRBV29-1 to TRBJ2-7; the match to TRBD2 covers 12 bases. The CDR3 runs 16 residues. Looked up from germline, CDR1 is SQVTM and CDR2 is ANQGSEA. The V and J ends lost 1 base and 6 bases, in that order; junction bases with no gene match: 10. This CDR3 is CSVEGSTSGRTSEQYF. In DNA, the CDR3 is TGCAGCGTTGAAGGGAGCACTAGCGGGAGGACCAGCGAGCAGTACTTC.

The gene calls are TRBV19 and TRBJ1-1; D perhaps matches TRBD1 (5 bases). Germline CDR1 LNHDA, CDR2 SQIVND (reference sequence). The CDR3 sequence is 12 residues long. V was pared by 6 bases and J by 3 bases, with 8 bases between. The CDR3 protein is CASSNRYTEAFF. In DNA, the CDR3 is TGTGCCAGTAGCAACAGGTACACTGAAGCTTTCTTT.

CDR3 protein: CASSPLRSYGYTF. The CDR3 nucleotides are TGTGCCAGCAGTCCTCTGAGGAGCTATGGCTACACCTTC. The chain links TRBV12-3 or TRBV12-4 to TRBJ1-2; D gene unclear. This CDR3 contains 13 residues. Trimming stripped 5 bases from V and 4 bases from J, with 11 bases between.

This chain joins TRBV2 and TRBJ1-2; D is unclear. There are 12 residues in the CDR3. Germline CDR1 and CDR2: SNHLY and FYNNEI. V dropped 3 bases and J dropped 3 bases, with 5 bases sitting between them. The CDR3 reads CASSEEYYGYTF. CDR3 nucleotide sequence: TGTGCCAGCAGTGAGGAGTACTATGGCTACACCTTC.

The chain recombines TRBV7-2 with TRBJ2-3; 14 bases match TRBD2. The CDR3 length is 19 residues. Germline CDR1 SGHTA, CDR2 FQGNSA. V trimming: 3 bases; J trimming: 7 bases; junction bases outside the gene matches: 15. This CDR3 reads CASSLPTAGTSGRKYTQYF. CDR3 nucleotide sequence: TGTGCCAGCAGCTTGCCGACGGCCGGGACTAGCGGGAGAAAGTATACGCAGTATTTT.

The gene calls are TRBV7-3 and TRBJ2-7, with 8 bases aligning to TRBD2. V dropped 1 base and J dropped 4; count of bases not matched to a gene: 3. CDR3 length equals 14 residues. CDR1 SGHTA and CDR2 FQGTGA come from the germline V gene. CDR3 nucleotides: TGTGCCAGCAGCTTAAAGGGCGGGAGGTACGAGCAGTACTTC. Protein sequence: CASSLKGGRYEQYF.

V and J are TRBV24-1 and TRBJ2-5; 9 nucleotides line up with TRBD1. CDR1 and CDR2 (germline): KGHDR, SFDVKD. Trimming took 5 bases from V and 0 from J; bases not matched to a gene: 6. The CDR3 is made up of 16 amino acids. The CDR3 here is CATSAWGQGHQETQYF. CDR3 DNA sequence: TGTGCCACCAGTGCTTGGGGACAGGGCCACCAAGAGACCCAGTACTTC.

V gene TRBV7-8 combines with J gene TRBJ2-1, with a weak D call TRBD2 (5 bases). This CDR3 is built from 16 residues. CDR1 and CDR2 from the germline V gene are SGHVS and FQNEAQ. V was pared by 6 bases and J by 0 bases, with 15 bases between. CDR3 sequence: CASSQARTPSYNEQFF. The CDR3 nucleotides read TGTGCCAGCAGTCAGGCCCGGACTCCCTCCTACAATGAGCAGTTCTTC.

The chain has TRBV7-9 and TRBJ2-7; 14 nucleotides line up with TRBD2. With 4 bases clipped from V and 1 base from J, the junction kept 12 bases outside the gene matches. Germline CDR1 is SEHNR and CDR2 is FQNEAQ (reference sequence). CDR3 length equals 19 residues. CDR3 residues: CASSSPPGLAGVGSYEQYF. The CDR3 DNA reads TGTGCCAGCAGCTCCCCCCCGGGACTAGCGGGAGTCGGGTCCTACGAGCAGTACTTC.

The chain links TRBV6-5 to TRBJ1-1; D call uncertain. Germline assignment: CDR1 MNHEY and CDR2 SVGAGI. This CDR3 region has 16 residues. V was clipped by 2 bases and J by 0 bases, with 13 bases between them. CDR3 amino acids: CASSYGRTVMNTEAFF. Written as DNA, the CDR3 is TGTGCCAGCAGTTACGGACGGACTGTCATGAACACTGAAGCTTTCTTT.

V is TRBV7-2 and J is TRBJ2-1, with 11 bases aligning to TRBD2. Germline CDR1 reads SGHTA; CDR2 reads FQGNSA. V lost 3 bases, J lost 7 bases, and 5 bases stayed unmatched. The CDR3 extends over 15 amino acids. CDR3 bases: TGTGCCAGCAGCTTCGACCTAGCGGGAGGTAATGAGCAGTTCTTC. Amino acids: CASSFDLAGGNEQFF.

The chain has TRBV3-1 (or the pseudogene TRBV3-2) and TRBJ2-7; TRBD2 matches 8 bases. Trimming took 1 base from V and 5 from J; bases not matched to a gene: 4. CDR1 is LGHDT and CDR2 is YNNKEL in the germline V gene (reference sequence). The CDR3 is 14 amino acids. The chain's CDR3 is CASSQGSGANEQYF. The CDR3 nucleotides are TGTGCCAGCAGCCAAGGTAGCGGGGCCAACGAGCAGTACTTC.

V is TRBV28 and J is TRBJ1-6; a weak D match, TRBD1 (5 bases). Germline V gene sequence: CDR1 MDHEN, CDR2 SYDVKM. V was pared by 1 base and J by 7 bases, with 11 bases between. This CDR3 has 15 residues. The CDR3 loop is CASSLSTAINSPLHF. The CDR3 nucleotides read TGTGCCAGCAGTTTATCGACAGCTATCAATTCACCCCTCCACTTT.

The chain uses TRBV5-1 and TRBJ2-1, with 9 bases lining up with TRBD2. CDR3 length equals 16 residues. With V trimmed by 1 base and J by 6 bases, 8 bases remained unmatched. The germline gives CDR1 SGHRS, CDR2 YFSETQ. The CDR3: CASSLIGSGSFNEQFF. CDR3 DNA sequence: TGCGCCAGCAGCTTGATCGGTAGCGGGAGTTTCAATGAGCAGTTCTTC.

This chain links TRBV15 with TRBJ2-5, with 8 bases fitting TRBD1. The CDR3 contains 18 residues. With 3 bases clipped from V and 1 base from J, the junction kept 13 bases outside the gene matches. The germline gives CDR1 LNHNV, CDR2 YYDKDF (reference sequence). The CDR3 here is CATSRQMWGRGLQETQYF. In DNA form, the CDR3 reads TGTGCCACCAGCAGGCAGATGTGGGGCAGGGGGCTCCAAGAGACCCAGTACTTC.